These T cell receptor beta chains were read from a single sample in a study of blood T cells in healthy people across ages. TCRdb called the 5' RACE reads again in MiXCR, with one record for every CDR3 protein. The profile covers more than 900,000 distinct CDR3 sequences, with around 29% appearing a single time and about 10% taken by the ten largest. This sample was shared with a second study, whose subject was T cells of mothers and their children.

Sequenced sample: blood. Receptors were obtained from a woman aged 40 to 49 in good health. Both conserved end residues are part of each CDR3. D genes are given only for firm matches. Clone size is not always given. Where it is, it says once, few, many or a class for expanded clones.

clone_size	j_call	d_call	v_call	cdr3_nt	cdr3_aa
many	TRBJ2-5	NA	TRBV18	TGTGCCAGCTCACCAGCGTTTGTGGAGACCCAGTACTTC	CASSPAFVETQYF
many	TRBJ1-2	NA	TRBV7-2	TGTGCCAGCACGGGGGGCTTATCCTACACCTTC	CASTGGLSYTF
many	TRBJ1-2	TRBD1	TRBV29-1	TGCAGCGTTGGACAGGGGACAAACTATGGCTACACCTTC	CSVGQGTNYGYTF
NA	TRBJ1-2	NA	TRBV28	TGTGCCAGCAGATACCGGGCAAACGTGGGCTACACCTTC	CASRYRANVGYTF
NA	TRBJ2-7	TRBD2	TRBV6-6	TGTGCCAGCAGTTTAAGACTAGCGGGGAAGGACGAGCAGTACTTC	CASSLRLAGKDEQYF
many	TRBJ2-1	NA	TRBV24-1	TGTGCCACCAGTGATCCGAACAAGAATGAGCAGTTCTTC	CATSDPNKNEQFF
NA	TRBJ2-7	NA	TRBV7-9	TGTGCCAGCAGCGTAGCGGTGAGCTCCTACAATGAGCAGTACTTC	CASSVAVSSYNEQYF
few	TRBJ1-3	TRBD1	TRBV28	TGTGCCAGCATCACAGGGGGCTCTGGAAACACCATATATTTT	CASITGGSGNTIYF
few	TRBJ2-1	TRBD2	TRBV20-1	TGCAGTGCTAGAGATTTAGCGGGGGAGAGAAATGAGCAGTTCTTC	CSARDLAGERNEQFF
many	TRBJ2-7	NA	TRBV7-9	TGTGCCAGCAGCTTAGGGACTGCGCTCCATTCTGGGCAGTACTTC	CASSLGTALHSGQYF
many	TRBJ2-7	TRBD1	TRBV6-2/TRBV6-3	TGTGCCAGCAGTTCCCCAGGGGGCATCGAGGACGAGCAGTACTTC	CASSSPGGIEDEQYF
NA	TRBJ2-7	TRBD2	TRBV10-3	TGTGCCATCATGCGGGGGGAGTTCCACGAGCAGTACTTC	CAIMRGEFHEQYF
NA	TRBJ2-7	TRBD1	TRBV16	TGTGCCAGCAGCCTAACGGACAGGTCCTCCTACGAGCAGTACTTC	CASSLTDRSSYEQYF
many	TRBJ2-3	TRBD1	TRBV6-1	TGTGCCAGCAGTGAAGGGGGGACAGGGGCAGATACGCAGTATTTT	CASSEGGTGADTQYF
NA	TRBJ2-1	TRBD1	TRBV24-1	TGTGCCACCAGTGATCCGGGACAGGGCGCCTACGAGCAGTTCTTC	CATSDPGQGAYEQFF
NA	TRBJ2-3	TRBD2	TRBV4-3	TGCGCCAGCAGCTTCAAAGCGGGAGGGGATACGCAGTATTTT	CASSFKAGGDTQYF
few	TRBJ1-1	NA	TRBV19	TGTGCCAGTAGTATTAGCCGGAGACGCCAAGTAGTTGAAGCTTTCTTT	CASSISRRRQVVEAFF
few	TRBJ1-2	TRBD1	TRBV20-1	TGCAGTGCCAGAGATGACAGGGGCGACGGCTACACCTTC	CSARDDRGDGYTF
NA	TRBJ2-1	NA	TRBV5-1	TGCGCCAGCCGCCCAGTCCGCTACAATGAGCAGTTCTTC	CASRPVRYNEQFF
NA	TRBJ2-3	NA	TRBV20-1	TGCAGTGCAGCTGGGGGGAGCGGTGGCACAGATACGCAGTATTTT	CSAAGGSGGTDTQYF
NA	TRBJ1-5	TRBD1	TRBV28	TGTGCCAGCAGTTTATGGACAGGGGTTAGCAATCAGCCCCAGCATTTT	CASSLWTGVSNQPQHF
many	TRBJ1-6	NA	TRBV5-1	TGCGCCAGCAGCTCACAGGGCTCGAATTCACCCCTCCACTTT	CASSSQGSNSPLHF
NA	TRBJ2-6	TRBD1	TRBV5-1	TGCGCCAGCAGCCCCGGGACAGGGGGTTGGGGGGCCAACGTCCTGACTTTC	CASSPGTGGWGANVLTF
many	TRBJ2-5	TRBD2	TRBV10-3	TGTGCCATCAGTACAGTGGGGACTACAGGAGAGACCCAGTACTTC	CAISTVGTTGETQYF
few	TRBJ2-1	NA	TRBV14	TGTGCCAGCAGCCTCGGCAGGGAGTATGAGCAGTTCTTC	CASSLGREYEQFF
few	TRBJ1-1	NA	TRBV30	TGTGCCTGGAGTCCCCCCCAACTCATGAACACTGAAGCTTTCTTT	CAWSPPQLMNTEAFF
NA	TRBJ2-5	NA	TRBV7-2	TGTGCCAGCAGCTCCAGCCCTGTGGCTCAGTACTTC	CASSSSPVAQYF
many	TRBJ1-2	TRBD1	TRBV28	TGTGCCAGCAGCTCCGGGGGACAGGTCTATGGCTACACCTTC	CASSSGGQVYGYTF
few	TRBJ1-5	TRBD1	TRBV6-2/TRBV6-3	TGTGCCAGCAGTCCGGACAGGGGGGACAATCAGCCCCAGCATTTT	CASSPDRGDNQPQHF
NA	TRBJ1-1	NA	TRBV7-2	TGTGCCAGCAGCTTAGCGGTAGGAGGGGGGAACACTGAAGCTTTCTTT	CASSLAVGGGNTEAFF
NA	TRBJ2-1	NA	TRBV19	TGTGCCAGTACCGATCGGTCACCTTACAATGAGCAGTTCTTC	CASTDRSPYNEQFF
few	TRBJ1-3	NA	TRBV7-9	TGTGCCAGCAGCGCAGCGTCTGGAAACACCATATATTTT	CASSAASGNTIYF
many	TRBJ2-7	TRBD1	TRBV10-3	TGTGCCATCAGTCCGGGACAGAAGATCGACGAGCAGTACTTC	CAISPGQKIDEQYF
NA	TRBJ1-2	NA	TRBV29-1	TGCAGCGCTGGAGGGGGGAACTATGGCTACACCTTC	CSAGGGNYGYTF
NA	TRBJ1-6	NA	TRBV7-2	TGTGCCAGCAGCCACTCCGGGGTCTATAATTCACCCCTCCACTTT	CASSHSGVYNSPLHF
many	TRBJ2-5	NA	TRBV12-3/TRBV12-4	TGTGCCAGCAGTTCCTACCTACACGAGACCCAGTACTTC	CASSSYLHETQYF
NA	TRBJ2-3	NA	TRBV7-9	TGTGCCAGCAGCTTAGCACTAGACACAGATACGCAGTATTTT	CASSLALDTDTQYF
few	TRBJ2-7	NA	TRBV9	TGTGCCAGCAGCGTAGAGGACTACTACGAGCAGTACTTC	CASSVEDYYEQYF
NA	TRBJ2-4	NA	TRBV27	TGTGCCAGCAGTTTATCATGGCAGGGGTGGGAGCAGTACTTC	CASSLSWQGWEQYF
many	TRBJ2-5	NA	TRBV5-1	TGCGCCAGCAGCTTGGAGGGACAAAGAGAGACCCAGTACTTC	CASSLEGQRETQYF
few	TRBJ1-1	NA	TRBV11-1	TGTGCCAGCAGACGAGGGACGGGAGGTAGTGCCACTGAAGCTTTCTTT	CASRRGTGGSATEAFF
few	TRBJ1-1	NA	TRBV4-1	TGCGCCAGCAGCCAAGATTCCTGGACAGAAGCTTTCTTT	CASSQDSWTEAFF
NA	TRBJ2-1	NA	TRBV20-1	TGCAGTGCTCGAGGGGCGGGGGCCTCCGACAATGAGCAGTTCTTC	CSARGAGASDNEQFF
NA	TRBJ2-5	NA	TRBV7-2	TGTGCCAGCAGCCTAATGCAGGCGGCCCAAGAGACCCAGTACTTC	CASSLMQAAQETQYF
many	TRBJ1-4	TRBD1	TRBV29-1	TGCAGCGTTGAAGGGATCATGGGACAGGGGCTGTTTTTT	CSVEGIMGQGLFF
many	TRBJ1-4	NA	TRBV5-1	TGCGCCAGCAGCAGTGGACAGAGAAATGAAAAACTGTTTTTT	CASSSGQRNEKLFF
NA	TRBJ1-1	TRBD1	TRBV29-1	TGCAGCGCCGGACAGGGTAGGTCGGAGAGCACTGAAGCTTTCTTT	CSAGQGRSESTEAFF
many	TRBJ2-5	TRBD1	TRBV5-1	TGCGCCAGCAGCCGCCCTGGGACAGGGGGACTCAGGGAGACCCAGTACTTC	CASSRPGTGGLRETQYF
few	TRBJ2-3	NA	TRBV27	TGTGCCAGCAGTCCATACAGGGCCCGCACAGATACGCAGTATTTT	CASSPYRARTDTQYF
many	TRBJ1-2	TRBD1	TRBV4-3	TGCGCCAGCAGCCAAGAAACAGGGGGTGGCTACACCTTC	CASSQETGGGYTF
few	TRBJ2-6	TRBD1	TRBV4-2	TGTGCCAGCAGCCCGGAAGACAGGGGGATCACTGGGGCCAACGTCCTGACTTTC	CASSPEDRGITGANVLTF
NA	TRBJ2-6	NA	TRBV27	TGTGCCAGCTCCTCCCGGGAAGGGGTAGTGATAGGGAACGTCCTGACTTTC	CASSSREGVVIGNVLTF